This section outlines one T cell receptor beta chain sequence together with its context. Its antigen is undetermined. Treatment meaning: roughly 20 received Ad26.COV2.S at low or high dose, single or two shots; several received placebo; per-sample allocation not given. Vaccine and placebo recipients were sampled on day 63 after the first injection. CDR3 length equals 15 residues. The V and J ends lost 7 bases and 5 bases, in that order; junction bases with no gene match: 9. Germline V gene data show CDR1 as LNHDA and CDR2 as SQIVND (reference sequence). This sample is part of a study of Ad26.COV2.S vaccination and SARS-CoV-2 variants. Overall study context: Enrollment placed the donor in the COV1001 Ad26.COV2.S trial arm. Intramuscular Ad26.COV2.S at 5x10^10 or 1x10^11 viral particles. Study results and limitations: Breadth measured for non-spike TCRs was similar across vaccine and placebo recipients.

Profiled with immunoSEQ multiplex PCR; TCRdb holds only in-frame clones, not every one. The top ten clones hold approximately 1.5% of a sample with about 680,000 clones, around 90% of them seen once. The input for sequencing was peripheral blood, taken in a trial of Ad26.COV2.S vaccine versus placebo. The receptor comes from a person aged 18-65 years who received the Ad26.COV2.S COVID-19 vaccine or a placebo. The rearrangement links TRBV19 to TRBJ2-1, with TRBD1 matching over 9 bases. The CDR3 coding sequence is TGTGCCAGTAACAACAGGGGGCCGGGGCACAATGAGCAGTTCTTC. Translation gives CASNNRGPGHNEQFF.